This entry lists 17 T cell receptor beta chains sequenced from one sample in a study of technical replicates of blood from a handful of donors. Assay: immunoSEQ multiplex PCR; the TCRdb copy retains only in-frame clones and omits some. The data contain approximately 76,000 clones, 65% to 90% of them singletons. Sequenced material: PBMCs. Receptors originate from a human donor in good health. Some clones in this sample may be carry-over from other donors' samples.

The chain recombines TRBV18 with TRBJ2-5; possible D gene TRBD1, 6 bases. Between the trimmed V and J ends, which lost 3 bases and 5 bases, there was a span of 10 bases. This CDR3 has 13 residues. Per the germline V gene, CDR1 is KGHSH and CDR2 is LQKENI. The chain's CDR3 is CASSPSQGETQYF. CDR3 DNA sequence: TGTGCCAGCTCACCTTCTCAGGGGGAGACCCAGTACTTC.

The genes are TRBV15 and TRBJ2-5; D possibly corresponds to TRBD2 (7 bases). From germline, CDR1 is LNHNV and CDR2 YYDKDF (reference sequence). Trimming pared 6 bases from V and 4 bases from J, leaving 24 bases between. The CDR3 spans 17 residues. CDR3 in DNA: TGTGCCACCAGAGGGGGGGATGGGCGGGAGAGAGTAGAGACCCAGTACTTC. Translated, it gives CATRGGDGRERVETQYF.

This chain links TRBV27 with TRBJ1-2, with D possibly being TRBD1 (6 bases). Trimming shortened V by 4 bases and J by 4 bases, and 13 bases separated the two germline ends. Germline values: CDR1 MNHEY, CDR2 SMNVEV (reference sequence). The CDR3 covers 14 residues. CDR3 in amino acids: CASSSYRDTYGYTF. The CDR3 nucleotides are TGTGCCAGCAGTTCGTACAGGGACACCTATGGCTACACCTTC.

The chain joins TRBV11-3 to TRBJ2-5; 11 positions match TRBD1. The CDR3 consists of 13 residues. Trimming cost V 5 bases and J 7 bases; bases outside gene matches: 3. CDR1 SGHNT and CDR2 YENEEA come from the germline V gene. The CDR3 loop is CASSLGQGVTQYF. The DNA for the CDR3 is TGTGCCAGCAGCCTGGGACAGGGGGTGACCCAGTACTTC.

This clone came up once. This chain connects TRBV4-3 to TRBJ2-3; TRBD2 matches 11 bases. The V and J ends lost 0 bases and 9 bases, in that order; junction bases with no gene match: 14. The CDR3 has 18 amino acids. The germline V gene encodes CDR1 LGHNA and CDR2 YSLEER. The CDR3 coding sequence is TGCGCCAGCAGCCAAGAAGCGGCGTCTAGCGGGGGGATCTGGACGCAGTATTTT. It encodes CASSQEAASSGGIWTQYF.

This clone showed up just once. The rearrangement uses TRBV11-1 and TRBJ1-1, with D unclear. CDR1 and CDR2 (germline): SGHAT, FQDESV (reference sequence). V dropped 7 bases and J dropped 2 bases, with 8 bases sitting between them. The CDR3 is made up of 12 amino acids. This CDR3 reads CASNFPNTEAFF. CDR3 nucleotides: TGTGCCAGCAACTTCCCAAACACTGAAGCTTTCTTT.

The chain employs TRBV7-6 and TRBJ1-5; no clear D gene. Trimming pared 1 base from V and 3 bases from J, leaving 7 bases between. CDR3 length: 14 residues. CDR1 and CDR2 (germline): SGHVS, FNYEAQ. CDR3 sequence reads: CASSLEQNNQPQHF. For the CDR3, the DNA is TGTGCCAGCAGCTTAGAACAGAACAATCAGCCCCAGCATTTT.

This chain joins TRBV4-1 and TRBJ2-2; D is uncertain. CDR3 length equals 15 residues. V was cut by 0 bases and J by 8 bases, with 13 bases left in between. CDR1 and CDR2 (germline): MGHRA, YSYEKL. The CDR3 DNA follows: TGCGCCAGCAGCCAAGAAAACAGCCCGACAGGGGAGCTGTTTTTT. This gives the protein CASSQENSPTGELFF.

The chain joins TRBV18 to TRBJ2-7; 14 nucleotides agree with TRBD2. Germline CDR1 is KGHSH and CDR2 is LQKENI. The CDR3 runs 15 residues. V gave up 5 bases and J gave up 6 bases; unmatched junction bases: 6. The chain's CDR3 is CASSVTSGRAFEQYF. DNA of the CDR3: TGTGCCAGCTCAGTGACTAGCGGGAGGGCCTTCGAGCAGTACTTC.

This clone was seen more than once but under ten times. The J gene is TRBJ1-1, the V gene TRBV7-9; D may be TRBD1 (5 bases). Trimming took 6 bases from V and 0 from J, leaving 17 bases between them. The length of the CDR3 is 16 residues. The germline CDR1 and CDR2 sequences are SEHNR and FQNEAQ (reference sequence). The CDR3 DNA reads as TGTGCCAGCAGTTCTTTAGGGGCGGAGATGAACACTGAAGCTTTCTTT. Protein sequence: CASSSLGAEMNTEAFF.

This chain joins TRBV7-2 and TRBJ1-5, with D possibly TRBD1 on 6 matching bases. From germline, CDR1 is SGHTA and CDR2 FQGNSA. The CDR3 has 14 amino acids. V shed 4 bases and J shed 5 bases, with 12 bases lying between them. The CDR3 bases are TGTGCCAGCAGCTCAGGACAGTTACATCAGCCCCAGCATTTT. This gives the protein CASSSGQLHQPQHF.

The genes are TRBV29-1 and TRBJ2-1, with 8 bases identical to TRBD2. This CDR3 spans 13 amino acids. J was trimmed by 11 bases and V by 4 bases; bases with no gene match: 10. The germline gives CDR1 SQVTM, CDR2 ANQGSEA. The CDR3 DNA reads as TGCAGCGTTGTAAGCCCGGGAGGGAATAAGCAGTTCTTC. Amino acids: CSVVSPGGNKQFF.

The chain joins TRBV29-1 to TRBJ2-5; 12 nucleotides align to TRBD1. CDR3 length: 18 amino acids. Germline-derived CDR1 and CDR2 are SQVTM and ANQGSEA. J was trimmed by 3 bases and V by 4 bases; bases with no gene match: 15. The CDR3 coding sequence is TGCAGCGTTGGGCCACCGGGACAGGGGGCGCTGGGGGAAGAGACCCAGTACTTC. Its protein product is CSVGPPGQGALGEETQYF.

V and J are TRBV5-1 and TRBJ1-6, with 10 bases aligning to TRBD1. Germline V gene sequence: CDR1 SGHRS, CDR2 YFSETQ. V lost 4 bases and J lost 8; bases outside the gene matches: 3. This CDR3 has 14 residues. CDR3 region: CASSTDRGYSPLHF. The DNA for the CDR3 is TGCGCCAGCAGCACGGACAGGGGGTATTCACCCCTCCACTTT.

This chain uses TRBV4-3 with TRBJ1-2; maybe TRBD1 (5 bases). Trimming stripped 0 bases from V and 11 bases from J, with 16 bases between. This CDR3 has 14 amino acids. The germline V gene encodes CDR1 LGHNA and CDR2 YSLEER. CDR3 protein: CASSQDLGGLSYTF. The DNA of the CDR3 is TGCGCCAGCAGCCAAGATCTTGGGGGGTTGAGTTACACCTTC.

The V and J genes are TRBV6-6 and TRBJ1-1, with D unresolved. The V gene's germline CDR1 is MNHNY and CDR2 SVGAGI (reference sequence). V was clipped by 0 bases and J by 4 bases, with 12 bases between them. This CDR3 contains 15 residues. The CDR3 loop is CASSYSEGGGTEAFF. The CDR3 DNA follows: TGTGCCAGCAGTTACTCGGAGGGAGGAGGCACTGAAGCTTTCTTT.

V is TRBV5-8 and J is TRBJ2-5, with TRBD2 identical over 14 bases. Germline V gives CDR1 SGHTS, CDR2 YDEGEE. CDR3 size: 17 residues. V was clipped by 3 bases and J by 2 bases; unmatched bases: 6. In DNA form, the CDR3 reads TGTGCCAGCAGCTCCTATCGACTAGCGGGGGGGCAAGAGACCCAGTACTTC. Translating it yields CASSSYRLAGGQETQYF.